Given below is one T cell receptor (beta chain) in context. V was clipped by 8 bases and J by 6 bases, with 17 bases between them. The CDR3 has 13 residues. Germline assignment: CDR1 SQVTM and CDR2 ANQGSEA. This record belongs to a study of blood T cell repertoires in COVID-19. Background on the study: Donors in the United States, Italy and Spain gave samples during acute or convalescent COVID-19. In each case, the material was cDNA or gDNA derived from T cells, B-cell-depleted T cells, or PBMCs.

Seattle cases were enrolled at active infection and followed longitudinally. In the original analysis: The authors estimated nucleated cell counts from reference gene primer amplification. TCRdb's table, derived via immunoSEQ multiplex PCR, lists solely in-frame clones and lacks some. V and J calls and clone size follow that table, whereas D and trimming were derived from the DNA. The table records about 150,000 clones, 70% to 90% of them present only once. The chain carries TRBV29-1 and TRBJ1-5, with D maybe TRBD1 (5 bases). The receptor was derived from a man aged 80 or over with COVID-19, enrolled during active disease. The sample consisted of peripheral blood. Here the CDR3 reads CSFTEQGGQPQHF. CDR3 bases: TGCAGCTTTACGGAGCAGGGTGGTCAGCCCCAGCATTTT.